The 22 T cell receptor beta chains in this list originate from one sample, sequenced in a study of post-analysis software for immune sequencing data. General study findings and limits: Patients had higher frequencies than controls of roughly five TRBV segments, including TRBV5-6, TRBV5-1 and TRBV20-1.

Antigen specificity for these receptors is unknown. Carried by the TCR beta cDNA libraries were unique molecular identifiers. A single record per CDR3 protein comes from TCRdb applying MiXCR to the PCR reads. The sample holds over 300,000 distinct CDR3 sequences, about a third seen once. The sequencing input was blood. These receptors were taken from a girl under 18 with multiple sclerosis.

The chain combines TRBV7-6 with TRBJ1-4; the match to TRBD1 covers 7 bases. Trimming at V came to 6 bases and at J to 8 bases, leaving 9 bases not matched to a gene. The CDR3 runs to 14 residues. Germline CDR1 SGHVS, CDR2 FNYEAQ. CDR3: CASSQDRDYEKLFF. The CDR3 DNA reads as TGTGCCAGCAGTCAAGACAGGGACTACGAAAAACTGTTTTTT.

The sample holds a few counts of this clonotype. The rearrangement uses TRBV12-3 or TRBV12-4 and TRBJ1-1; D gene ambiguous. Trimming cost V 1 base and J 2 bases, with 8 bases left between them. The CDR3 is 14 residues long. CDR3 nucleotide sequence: TGTGCCAGCAGTTTAGACAGCGCCAACACTGAAGCTTTCTTT. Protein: CASSLDSANTEAFF.

This chain's CDR3 is CASSYLTGGGSPLHF. The CDR3 region has the DNA TGTGCCAGCAGCTACTTGACAGGGGGCGGCTCACCCCTCCACTTT. The genes are TRBV7-9 and TRBJ1-6; 10 bases are shared with TRBD1. The CDR3 has 15 residues. CDR1 is SEHNR and CDR2 is FQNEAQ in the germline V gene (reference sequence). After removal of 4 bases from V and 10 bases from J, the junction contained 7 bases not matched to a gene.

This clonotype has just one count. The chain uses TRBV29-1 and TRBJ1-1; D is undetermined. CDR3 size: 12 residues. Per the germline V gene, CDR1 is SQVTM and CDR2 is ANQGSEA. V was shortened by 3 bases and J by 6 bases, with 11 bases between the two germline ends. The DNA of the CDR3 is TGCAGCGTTGACCTCCGGGCGGCTGAAGCTTTCTTT. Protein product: CSVDLRAAEAFF.

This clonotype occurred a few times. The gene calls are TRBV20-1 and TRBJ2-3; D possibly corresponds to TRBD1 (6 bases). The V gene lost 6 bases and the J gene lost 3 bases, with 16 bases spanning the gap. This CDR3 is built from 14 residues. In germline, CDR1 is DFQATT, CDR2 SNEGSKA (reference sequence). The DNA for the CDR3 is TGCAGTGCCTTGACAGGCCGCTGGACAGATACGCAGTATTTT. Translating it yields CSALTGRWTDTQYF.

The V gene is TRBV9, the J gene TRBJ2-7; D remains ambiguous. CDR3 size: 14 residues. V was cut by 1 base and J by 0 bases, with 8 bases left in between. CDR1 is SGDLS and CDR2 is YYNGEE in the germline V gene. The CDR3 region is CASSVSWGSYEQYF. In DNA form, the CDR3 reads TGTGCCAGCAGCGTAAGTTGGGGCTCCTACGAGCAGTACTTC. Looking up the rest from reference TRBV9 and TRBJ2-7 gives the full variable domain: DSGVTQTPKHLITATGQRVTLRCSPRSGDLSVYWYQQSLDQGLQFLIQYYNGEERAKGNILERFSAQQFPDLHSELNLSSLELGDSALYFCASSVSWGSYEQYFGPGTRLTVT.

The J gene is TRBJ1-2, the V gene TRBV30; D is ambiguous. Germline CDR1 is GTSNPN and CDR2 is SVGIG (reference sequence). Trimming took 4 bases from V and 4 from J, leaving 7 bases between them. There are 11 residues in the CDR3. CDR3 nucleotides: TGTGCCTGGATTCGCGGCTATGGCTACACCTTC. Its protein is CAWIRGYGYTF. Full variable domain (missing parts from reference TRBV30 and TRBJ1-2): SQTIHQWPATLVQPVGSPLSLECTVEGTSNPNLYWYRQAAGRGLQLLFYSVGIGQISSEVPQNLSASRPQDRQFILSSKKLLLSDSGFYLCAWIRGYGYTFGSGTRLTVV.

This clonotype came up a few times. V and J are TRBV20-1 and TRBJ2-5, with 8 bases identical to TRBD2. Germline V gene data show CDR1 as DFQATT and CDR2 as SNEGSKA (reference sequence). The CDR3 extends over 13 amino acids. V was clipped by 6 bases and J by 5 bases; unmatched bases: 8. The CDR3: CSATRGGQETQYF. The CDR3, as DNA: TGCAGTGCCACCCGGGGGGGCCAGGAGACCCAGTACTTC.

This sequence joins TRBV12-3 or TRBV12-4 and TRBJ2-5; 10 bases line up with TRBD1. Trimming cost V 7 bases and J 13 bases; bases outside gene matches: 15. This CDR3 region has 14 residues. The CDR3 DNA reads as TGTGCCAGCAATTCAAGACAGGGGGCGGTCGAGCGGTACTTC. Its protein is CASNSRQGAVERYF.

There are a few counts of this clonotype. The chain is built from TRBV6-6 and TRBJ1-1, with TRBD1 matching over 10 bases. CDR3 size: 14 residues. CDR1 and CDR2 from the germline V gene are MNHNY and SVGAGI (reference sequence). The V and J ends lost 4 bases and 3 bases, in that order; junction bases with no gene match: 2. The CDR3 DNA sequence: TGTGCCAGCAGTTCCGGGACAGGGGACACTGAAGCTTTCTTT. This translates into CASSSGTGDTEAFF.

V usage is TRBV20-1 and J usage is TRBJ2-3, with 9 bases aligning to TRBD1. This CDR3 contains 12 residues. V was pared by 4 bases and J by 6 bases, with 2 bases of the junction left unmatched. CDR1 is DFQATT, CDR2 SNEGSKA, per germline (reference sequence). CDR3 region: CSANRGRDTQYF. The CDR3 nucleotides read TGCAGTGCTAACAGGGGGCGGGATACGCAGTATTTT.

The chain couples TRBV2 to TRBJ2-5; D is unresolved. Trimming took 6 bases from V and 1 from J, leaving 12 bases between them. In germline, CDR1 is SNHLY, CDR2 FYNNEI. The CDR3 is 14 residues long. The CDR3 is CASRTQSTQETQYF. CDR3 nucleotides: TGTGCCAGCAGGACACAGTCCACCCAAGAGACCCAGTACTTC.

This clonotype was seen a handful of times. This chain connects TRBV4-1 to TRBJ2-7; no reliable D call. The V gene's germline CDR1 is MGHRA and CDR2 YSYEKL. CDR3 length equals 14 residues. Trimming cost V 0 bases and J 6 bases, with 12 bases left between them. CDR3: CASSQEQYLSEQYF. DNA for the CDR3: TGCGCCAGCAGCCAAGAACAATATCTGAGCGAGCAGTACTTC.

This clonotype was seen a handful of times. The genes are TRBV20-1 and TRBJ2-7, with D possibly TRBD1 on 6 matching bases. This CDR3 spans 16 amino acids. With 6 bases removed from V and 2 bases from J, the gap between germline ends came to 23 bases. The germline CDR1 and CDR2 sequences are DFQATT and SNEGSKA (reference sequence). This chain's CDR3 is CSANVLRQEYPYEQYF. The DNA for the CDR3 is TGCAGTGCGAACGTCCTGCGACAGGAGTACCCCTACGAGCAGTACTTC.

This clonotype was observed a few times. Here the CDR3 reads CASSELKGDRIQREQFF. In DNA, the CDR3 is TGTGCCAGCAGCGAGTTAAAGGGGGACAGGATCCAGAGGGAGCAGTTCTTC. The V gene is TRBV11-2, the J gene TRBJ2-1; 8 bases align to TRBD1. Germline CDR1 reads SGHAT; CDR2 reads FQNNGV. V was pared by 5 bases and J by 10 bases, with 19 bases of the junction left unmatched. CDR3 length: 17 amino acids. The variable domain in full, completed from reference TRBV11-2 and TRBJ2-1, reads EAGVAQSPRYKIIEKRQSVAFWCNPISGHATLYWYQQILGQGPKLLIQFQNNGVVDDSQLPKDRFSAERLKGVDSTLKIQPAKLEDSAVYLCASSELKGDRIQREQFFGPGTRLTVL.

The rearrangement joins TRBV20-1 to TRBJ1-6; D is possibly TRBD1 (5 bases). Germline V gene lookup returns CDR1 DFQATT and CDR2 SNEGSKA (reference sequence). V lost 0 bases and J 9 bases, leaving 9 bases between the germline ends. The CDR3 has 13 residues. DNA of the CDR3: TGCAGTGCTAGAGATGGGGGAGCTTCACCCCTCCACTTT. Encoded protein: CSARDGGASPLHF.

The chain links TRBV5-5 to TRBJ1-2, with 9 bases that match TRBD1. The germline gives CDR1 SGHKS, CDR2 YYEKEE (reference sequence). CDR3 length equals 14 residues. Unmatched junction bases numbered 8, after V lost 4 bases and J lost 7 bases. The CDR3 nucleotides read TGTGCCAGCAGCCCGGGACAGGGAGGAACTGGCTACACCTTC. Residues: CASSPGQGGTGYTF.

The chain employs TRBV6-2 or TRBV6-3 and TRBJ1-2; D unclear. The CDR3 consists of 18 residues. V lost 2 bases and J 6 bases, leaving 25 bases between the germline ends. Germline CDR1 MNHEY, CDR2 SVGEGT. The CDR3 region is CASSYERKGGPQRDGYTF. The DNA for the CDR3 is TGTGCCAGCAGTTACGAAAGGAAGGGCGGCCCCCAAAGGGATGGCTACACCTTC.

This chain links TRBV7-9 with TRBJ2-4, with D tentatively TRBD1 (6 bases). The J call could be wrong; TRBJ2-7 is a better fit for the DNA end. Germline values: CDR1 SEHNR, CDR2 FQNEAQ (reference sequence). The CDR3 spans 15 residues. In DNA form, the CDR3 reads TGTGCCAGCAGCTTAGGGCAGGGGACGGCCTACGAGCAGTACTTC. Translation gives CASSLGQGTAYEQYF.

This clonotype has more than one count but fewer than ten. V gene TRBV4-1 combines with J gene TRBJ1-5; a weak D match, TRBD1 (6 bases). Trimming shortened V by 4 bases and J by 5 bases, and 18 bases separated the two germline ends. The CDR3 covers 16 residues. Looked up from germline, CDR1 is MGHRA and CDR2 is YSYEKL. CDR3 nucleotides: TGCGCCAGCAGCCGCATTCCGGACAGACTTTATCAGCCCCAGCATTTT. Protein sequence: CASSRIPDRLYQPQHF.

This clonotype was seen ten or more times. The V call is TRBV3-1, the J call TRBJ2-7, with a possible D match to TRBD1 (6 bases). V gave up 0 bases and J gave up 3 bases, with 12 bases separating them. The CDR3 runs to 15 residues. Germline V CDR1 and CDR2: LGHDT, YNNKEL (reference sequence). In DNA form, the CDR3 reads TGTGCCAGCAGCCAAGATTTACAGGGCAACTACGAGCAGTACTTC. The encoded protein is CASSQDLQGNYEQYF.

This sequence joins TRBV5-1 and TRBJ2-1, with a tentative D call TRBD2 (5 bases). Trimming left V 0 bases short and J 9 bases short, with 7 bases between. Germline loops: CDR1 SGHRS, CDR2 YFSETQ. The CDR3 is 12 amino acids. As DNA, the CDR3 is TGCGCCAGCAGCTTGGTAGCGTTTGAGCAGTTCTTC. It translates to CASSLVAFEQFF.